A single sample gave rise to the 4 T cell receptor beta chains below, sequenced in a study of blood T cell repertoires in COVID-19. Generated by immunoSEQ multiplex PCR, the TCRdb table keeps only in-frame clones and is missing some. The sample yields just under 65,000 clones, roughly 78% seen once. Input material: peripheral blood. The receptors originated from a man in his 60s with COVID-19, enrolled during active disease.

The CDR3 here is CASSRREADTGELFF. CDR3 bases: TGTGCCAGCAGCCGGAGGGAGGCGGACACCGGGGAGCTGTTTTTT. The chain is built from TRBV3-1 (or the pseudogene TRBV3-2) and TRBJ2-2, with D perhaps TRBD2 (6 bases). The CDR3 spans 15 residues. V was trimmed by 4 bases and J by 3 bases, leaving 12 bases between them. Per germline, CDR1 LGHDT and CDR2 YNNKEL (reference sequence).

J is TRBJ2-1 and V is TRBV29-1; TRBD2 is a possible D gene (5 bases). The CDR3 extends over 12 amino acids. The V gene lost 6 bases and the J gene lost 7 bases, with 13 bases spanning the gap. Germline CDR1 is SQVTM and CDR2 is ANQGSEA. DNA for the CDR3: TGCAGCGTCGATAAGACGGGAAATGAGCAGTTCTTC. Translating gives CSVDKTGNEQFF.

The chain is built from TRBV9 and TRBJ2-1; TRBD1 is a possible D gene (6 bases). The germline V and J ends were trimmed by 4 bases and 6 bases, with 8 bases remaining between them. This CDR3 is 12 amino acids long. In germline, CDR1 is SGDLS, CDR2 YYNGEE. CDR3 loop: CASSTDSNEQFF. The CDR3 region has the DNA TGTGCCAGCAGCACGGACAGCAATGAGCAGTTCTTC.

The V call is TRBV10-2, the J call TRBJ2-5, with 10 nucleotides matching TRBD1. CDR1 and CDR2 (germline): WSHSY, SAAADI. J gave up 7 bases and V 7 bases, and 12 bases lay outside the gene matches. The CDR3 spans 15 residues. This CDR3 is CASKGGTGEKRTQYF. The CDR3 DNA reads as TGCGCCAGCAAAGGGGGGACAGGGGAAAAAAGGACCCAGTACTTC.